The clone carrying this T cell receptor (beta chain) was detected a few times. This sample is part of a study of T cells after yellow fever vaccination. The CDR3 length is 12 residues. Germline-derived CDR1 and CDR2 are LGHDT and YNNKEL (reference sequence). The V and J ends lost 3 bases and 8 bases respectively, with 10 bases between them. TCRdb passed the 5' RACE reads through MiXCR, listing each CDR3 protein once. This table holds hundreds of thousands of distinct CDR3 sequences, 8% to 9.5% found once. This chain connects TRBV3-1 to TRBJ1-2; D might be TRBD1 (6 bases). The sequencing used PBMCs, collected roughly 46 days after the first yellow fever vaccination. This receptor was taken from a young man who received the YFV17D yellow fever vaccine. The DNA for the CDR3 is TGTGCCAGCAGCCAGGGACAAGAAGGCTACACCTTC. Translation gives CASSQGQEGYTF.